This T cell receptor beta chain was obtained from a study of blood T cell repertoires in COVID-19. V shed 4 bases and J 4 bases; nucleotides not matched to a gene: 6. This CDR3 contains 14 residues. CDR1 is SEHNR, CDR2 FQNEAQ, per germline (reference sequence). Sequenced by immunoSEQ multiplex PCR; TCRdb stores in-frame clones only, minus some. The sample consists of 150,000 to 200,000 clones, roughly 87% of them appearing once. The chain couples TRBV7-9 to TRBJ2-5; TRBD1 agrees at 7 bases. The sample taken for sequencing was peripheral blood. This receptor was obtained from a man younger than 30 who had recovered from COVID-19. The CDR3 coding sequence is TGTGCCAGCAGCTCCGGACAGGCGGGAGAGACCCAGTACTTC. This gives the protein CASSSGQAGETQYF. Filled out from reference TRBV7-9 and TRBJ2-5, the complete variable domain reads DTGVSQNPRHKITKRGQNVTFRCDPISEHNRLYWYRQTLGQGPEFLTYFQNEAQLEKSRLLSDRFSAERPKGSFSTLEIQRTEQGDSAMYLCASSSGQAGETQYFGPGTRLLVL.